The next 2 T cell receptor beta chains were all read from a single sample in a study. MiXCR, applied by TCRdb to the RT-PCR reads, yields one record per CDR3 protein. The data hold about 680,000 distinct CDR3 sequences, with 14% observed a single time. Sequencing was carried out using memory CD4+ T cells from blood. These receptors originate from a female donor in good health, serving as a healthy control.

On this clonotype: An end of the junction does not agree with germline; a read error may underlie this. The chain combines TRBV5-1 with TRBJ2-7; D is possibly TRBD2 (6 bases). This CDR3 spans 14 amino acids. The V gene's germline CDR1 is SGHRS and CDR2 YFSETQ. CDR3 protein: CASSLGGNSYKQYF. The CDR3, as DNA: TGCGCCAGCAGCCTTGGGGGGAACTCCTACAAGCAGTACTTC.

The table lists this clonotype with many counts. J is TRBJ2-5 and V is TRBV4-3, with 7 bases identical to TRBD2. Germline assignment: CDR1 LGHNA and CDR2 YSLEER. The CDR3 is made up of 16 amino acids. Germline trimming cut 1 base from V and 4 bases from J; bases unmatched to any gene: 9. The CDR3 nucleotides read TGCGCCAGCAGCCAAGTTGCAGGCGGGGGTGGAGAGACCCAGTACTTC. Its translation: CASSQVAGGGGETQYF.